The clone carrying this T cell receptor beta chain was counted between two and nine times. Its antigen is unknown. The data were produced by immunoSEQ multiplex PCR, yet TCRdb's version contains in-frame clones alone and is incomplete. The profile shows some 50,000 clones, roughly 90% of them singletons. The data were taken from a study of OX40 agonist ivuxolimab in advanced cancers. Notes on the study in general: Clonal expansion by week 6 occurred in CD4+ and CD8+ blood T cells (at 0.1 to 3.0 mg/kg). Researchers did not determine the expanded peripheral T cells' antigen specificity.

CDR3 length: 15 residues. Deletions cut 1 base from V and 0 bases from J, with 9 bases between. The germline V gene has CDR1 SNHLY and CDR2 FYNNEI. The clonotype was recovered from an adult with an advanced solid tumor such as melanoma, head and neck, liver or kidney cancer. Sequenced here: CD4+ or CD8+ T cells sorted from blood, sampled in a trial of the OX40 agonist ivuxolimab. The chain couples TRBV2 to TRBJ1-1; no clear D. In nucleotides, the CDR3 is TGTGCCAGCAGTGAAGATCGGTTCATGAACACTGAAGCTTTCTTT. Translation gives CASSEDRFMNTEAFF. The whole variable domain, filled in from reference TRBV2 and TRBJ1-1, reads EPEVTQTPSHQVTQMGQEVILRCVPISNHLYFYWYRQILGQKVEFLVSFYNNEISEKSEIFDDQFSVERPDGSNFTLKIRSTKLEDSAMYFCASSEDRFMNTEAFFGQGTRLTVV.